The rows below give T cell receptor beta chains drawn from one sample of a study of spatial heterogeneity in lung cancer. A single record per CDR3 protein comes from TCRdb applying MiXCR to the 5' RACE reads. In the table there are over 1,500 distinct CDR3 sequences, 15% to 20% of which are singletons. The sample in question was PBMCs, obtained at surgery. These receptors were taken from a male donor with early-stage non-small cell lung cancer. CDR3s include the opening cysteine and the closing phenylalanine or tryptophan.

v_call,cdr3_aa
TRBV4-3,CASSIRDTEKLFF
TRBV9,CASSSSGRTDTQYF
TRBV28,CASSSGSRAVNTGELFF
TRBV5-6,CASSLRQGDQPQHF
TRBV6-2/TRBV6-3,CASSPQREEKDF
TRBV28,CASSLFGQGRNNEQFF
TRBV7-4,CASSFRDRSTDTQYF
TRBV28,CASSTRESSYNEQFF
TRBV11-3,CASSMTSGSNEQFF
TRBV20-1,CSAKFGAPSSYNEQFF
TRBV12-3/TRBV12-4,CASSLYGSSYNEQFF
TRBV6-5,CASSRQGGSNEKLFF
TRBV2,CASSDVGQWEQYF
TRBV20-1,CSARRLASTDTQYF
TRBV28,CASSLVTAGNEKLFF
TRBV5-4,CASSPDRYNEQFF
TRBV20-1,CSARTAGPRPQYF
TRBV6-5,CASSYSMWKEQYF
TRBV6-2/TRBV6-3,CASGPSAYEQYF
TRBV7-9,CASSPKRLAGGINEQFF
TRBV5-1,CASTWTGDSYEQYF
TRBV28,CASSSPGGGGEQFF
TRBV2,CASSPTSGVNEQFF
TRBV12-3/TRBV12-4,CASNSFSGEQFF
TRBV15,CATSRESGSGANVLTF
TRBV18,CASSLEGADTQYF
TRBV19,CASRRDRVGTGELFF
TRBV4-2,CASSQDVAGGPYTQYF
TRBV19,CASRRSGYADTQYF
TRBV27,CASSLSAESYNEQFF
TRBV6-1,CASSEKGANVYGYTF
TRBV14,CASRATSYNEQFF
TRBV27,CASSPGAGEQYF
TRBV14,CASSQRRPGLAGLVDEQYF
TRBV20-1,CSARGTSGWNEQFF
TRBV5-1,CASSSSGRSTDTQYF
TRBV7-2,CASSLDSNEQFF
TRBV18,CASSPSGTTGEQYF
TRBV4-3,CASSQGLAGGHEQYF
TRBV5-1,CASSLIRSGANEQFF
TRBV28,CASSLLAANTGELFF
TRBV11-2,CASSPFGQKQETQYF
TRBV7-8,CASTVLAGEETQYF
TRBV6-5,CASSLSTGTVYGYTF
TRBV27,CASSFKGYEQYF
TRBV5-1,CTSSLEGTAYNEQFF
TRBV7-8,CASSSSNRENTDTQYF
TRBV12-3/TRBV12-4,CASSTGLAGTEQYF
TRBV7-9,CASSRDRGEKLFF
TRBV18,CASSPSRGNTEAFF
TRBV10-3,CAISARGSGGSSDIQYF
TRBV4-1,CASSPPLAGNNEQFF
TRBV29-1,CSSRTGVDTQYF
TRBV27,CASSLSWGDRGAPYEQYF
TRBV27,CASSFLWGEQFF
TRBV2,CASSTGPYPPLAGPNEQFF